A single sample is the source of the 2 T cell receptor beta chains below, sequenced in a study of graft-versus-host responses after intestinal transplantation. These TCRs' antigens remain unknown. Using immunoSEQ multiplex PCR, the repertoire was profiled, and TCRdb retains in-frame clones only, with some absent. There are around 100,000 clones in the sample; over 85% occur only once, and approximately 1.2% lies in the top ten. The input for sequencing was unstimulated CD8+ T cells sorted from spleen or lymph node cells, taken before intestinal transplant. These receptors all stem from a human donor who received an intestinal transplant.

A few counts support this clone. The sample has other DNA sequences that encode this CDR3 too. V is TRBV7-9 and J is TRBJ2-7; no clear D. CDR1 SEHNR and CDR2 FQNEAQ come from the germline V gene (reference sequence). V was clipped by 1 base and J by 2 bases, with 3 bases between them. The CDR3 consists of 12 residues. CDR3 sequence: CASSLGAYEQYF. The CDR3 region has the DNA TGTGCCAGCAGCTTAGGAGCCTACGAGCAGTACTTC.

This rearrangement joins TRBV6-1 to TRBJ2-5; 7 nucleotides match TRBD1. Germline V gives CDR1 MNHNS, CDR2 SASEGT. This CDR3 is built from 13 residues. The trim removed 6 bases at V and 2 bases at J, leaving 3 bases unmatched. CDR3 sequence reads: CASSLQGQETQYF. In nucleotides, the CDR3 is TGTGCCAGCAGCCTACAGGGGCAAGAGACCCAGTACTTC.